This T cell receptor beta chain was retrieved from a study of CD8+CD57+ T cells in acquired aplastic anemia. The V gene's germline CDR1 is SGHTA and CDR2 FQGNSA. This CDR3 contains 15 residues. Trimming shortened V by 4 bases and J by 0 bases, and 9 bases separated the two germline ends. This clonotype was counted many times. CDR3 and TCR beta VDJ profiling relied on genomic DNA as the template. TCRdb re-called the reads through MiXCR, storing one row per CDR3 protein. Of about 40,000 distinct CDR3 sequences listed, about 63% were seen once; the top ten hold about 60%. CD8+CD57+ cell expansion had been shown by flow cytometry in patients chosen for sequencing. Blood sampling was performed on the patients, and none of them had received therapy by then.

This sequence was found in a human donor with aplastic anemia. The V and J genes are TRBV7-2 and TRBJ1-4; no clear D. The sample taken for sequencing was sorted CD4+, CD8+, or CD8+CD57+ T cells (not recorded which) from PBMCs. Here the CDR3 DNA reads TGTGCCAGCAGCTCCCGAGTTGCAACTAATGAAAAACTGTTTTTT. It translates to CASSSRVATNEKLFF.